This T cell receptor beta chain was identified in a study of shared clonotypes between healthy human individuals. Turning to the study itself: Donor ages ranged 18 to 49 years: a couple of women, a few men. Three CD4 naive, three CD4 memory, two CD8 naive and one CD8 memory plate were used per donor. General study points: Exclusively blood specimens were collected; tissue repertoires likely differ.

CDR1 is SEHNR, CDR2 FQNEAQ, per germline (reference sequence). V lost 2 bases and J lost 7; bases outside the gene matches: 5. This CDR3 spans 15 amino acids. Comments on this clone: Its antigen is currently unknown.

Assay: immunoSEQ multiplex PCR; the TCRdb copy retains only in-frame clones and omits some. The repertoire holds 2 million to 2.5 million clones, with 93% as singletons. Among the donors, all were Caucasian adults who lived in Nashville, Tennessee. This receptor was identified in a young man in good health. Some clones in this sample may be carry-over from other donors' samples. Source material: naive CD4+ T cells from PBMCs. Subset noted: CD45RA+ positively selected. This chain connects TRBV7-9 to TRBJ2-1; 10 positions agree with TRBD2. As DNA, the CDR3 is TGTGCCAGCAGCTTAAGAGCGGGAGGGCCAAATGAGCAGTTCTTC. As protein: CASSLRAGGPNEQFF.